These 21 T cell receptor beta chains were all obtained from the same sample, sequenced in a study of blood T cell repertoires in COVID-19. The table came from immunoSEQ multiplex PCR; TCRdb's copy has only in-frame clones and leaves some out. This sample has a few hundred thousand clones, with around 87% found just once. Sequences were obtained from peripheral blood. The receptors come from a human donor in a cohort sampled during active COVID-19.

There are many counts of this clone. CDR3 DNA sequence: TGTGCCAGCAGGGACAGGGCCCCGACACCCCTCCACTTT. It specifies CASRDRAPTPLHF. This sequence joins TRBV7-2 and TRBJ1-6; 8 nucleotides match TRBD1. Germline V gene lookup returns CDR1 SGHTA and CDR2 FQGNSA. V lost 6 bases to trimming and J lost 11 bases; unmatched junction nucleotides: 6. The CDR3 sequence is 13 residues long.

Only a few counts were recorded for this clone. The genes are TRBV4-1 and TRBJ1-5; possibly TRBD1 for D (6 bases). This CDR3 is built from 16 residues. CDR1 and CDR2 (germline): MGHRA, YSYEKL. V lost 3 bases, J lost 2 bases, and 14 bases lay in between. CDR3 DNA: TGCGCCAGCAGCCAGGGGACAACGGTGGGCAATCAGCCCCAGCATTTT. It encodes CASSQGTTVGNQPQHF.

CDR3: CASTPLSRGGNTGELFF. The CDR3 coding sequence is TGTGCCAGTACCCCCCTCAGCAGGGGTGGCAACACCGGGGAGCTGTTTTTT. The chain carries TRBV19 and TRBJ2-2; the D gene is possibly TRBD1 (6 bases). The V and J ends lost 7 bases and 2 bases respectively, with 20 bases between them. This CDR3 is built from 17 residues. From germline, CDR1 is LNHDA and CDR2 SQIVND (reference sequence).

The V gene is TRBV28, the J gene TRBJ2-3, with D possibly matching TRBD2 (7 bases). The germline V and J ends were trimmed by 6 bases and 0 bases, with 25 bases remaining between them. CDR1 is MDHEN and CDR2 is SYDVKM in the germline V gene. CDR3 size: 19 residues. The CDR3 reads CASSHPPPTGGPSTDTQYF. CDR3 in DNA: TGTGCCAGCAGCCACCCCCCCCCTACGGGGGGCCCTAGCACAGATACGCAGTATTTT.

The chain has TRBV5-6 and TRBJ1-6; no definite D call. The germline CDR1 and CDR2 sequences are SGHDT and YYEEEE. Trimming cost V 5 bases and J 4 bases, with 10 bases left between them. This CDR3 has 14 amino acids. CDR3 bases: TGTGCCAGCAGTCTCACAGCTTATAATTCACCCCTCCACTTT. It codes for CASSLTAYNSPLHF.

CDR3 nucleotides: TGTGCCAGCAGTTACTCGCGGGGTCAGCCCCAGCATTTT. Its translation is CASSYSRGQPQHF. V and J are TRBV6-5 and TRBJ1-5; D unclear. V lost 0 bases and J lost 6, with 6 bases in between. The CDR3 sequence is 13 residues long. Germline CDR1 reads MNHEY; CDR2 reads SVGAGI.

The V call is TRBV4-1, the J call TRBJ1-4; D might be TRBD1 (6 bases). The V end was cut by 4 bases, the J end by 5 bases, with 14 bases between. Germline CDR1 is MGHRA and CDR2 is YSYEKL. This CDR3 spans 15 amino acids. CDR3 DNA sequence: TGCGCCAGCAGCCTTACAGGGTTGCCGAATGAAAAACTGTTTTTT. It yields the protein CASSLTGLPNEKLFF.

As DNA, the CDR3 is TGTGCCAGCAGAAGGGGCCCAAGGGAAAAACTGTTTTTT. It encodes CASRRGPREKLFF. The chain links TRBV6-5 to TRBJ1-4; a possible D gene is TRBD1 (5 bases). The CDR3 consists of 13 residues. Germline V gives CDR1 MNHEY, CDR2 SVGAGI. Trimming pared 6 bases from V and 8 bases from J, leaving 13 bases between.

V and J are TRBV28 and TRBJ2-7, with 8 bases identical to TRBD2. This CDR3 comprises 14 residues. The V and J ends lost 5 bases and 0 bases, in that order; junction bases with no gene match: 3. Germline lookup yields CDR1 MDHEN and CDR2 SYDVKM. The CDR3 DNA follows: TGTGCCAGCAGTCGGGGGGGTTTCTCCTACGAGCAGTACTTC. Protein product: CASSRGGFSYEQYF.

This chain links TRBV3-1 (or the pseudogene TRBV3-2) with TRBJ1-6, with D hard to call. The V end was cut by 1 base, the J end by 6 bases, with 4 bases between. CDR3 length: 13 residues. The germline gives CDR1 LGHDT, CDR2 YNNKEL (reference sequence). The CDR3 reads CASSQAVNSPLHF. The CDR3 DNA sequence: TGTGCCAGCAGCCAAGCGGTTAATTCACCCCTCCACTTT.

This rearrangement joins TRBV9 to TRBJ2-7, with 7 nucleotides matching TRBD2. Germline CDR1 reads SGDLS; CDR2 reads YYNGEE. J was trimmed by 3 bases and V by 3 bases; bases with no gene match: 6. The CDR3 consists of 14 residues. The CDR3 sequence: CASSEGGSGYEQYF. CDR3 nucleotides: TGTGCCAGCAGCGAGGGCGGGAGTGGCTACGAGCAGTACTTC. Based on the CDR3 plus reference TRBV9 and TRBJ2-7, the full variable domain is DSGVTQTPKHLITATGQRVTLRCSPRSGDLSVYWYQQSLDQGLQFLIQYYNGEERAKGNILERFSAQQFPDLHSELNLSSLELGDSALYFCASSEGGSGYEQYFGPGTRLTVT.

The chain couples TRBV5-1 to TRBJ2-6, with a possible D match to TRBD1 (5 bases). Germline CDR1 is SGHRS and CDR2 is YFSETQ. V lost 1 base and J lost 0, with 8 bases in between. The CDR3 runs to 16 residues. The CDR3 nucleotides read TGCGCCAGCAGCTTGCAGGGTACCTCTGGGGCCAACGTCCTGACTTTC. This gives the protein CASSLQGTSGANVLTF.

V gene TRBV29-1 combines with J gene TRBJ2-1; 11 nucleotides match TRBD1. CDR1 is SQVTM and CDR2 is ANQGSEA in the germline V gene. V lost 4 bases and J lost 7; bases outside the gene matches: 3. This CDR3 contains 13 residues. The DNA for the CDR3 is TGCAGCGTTGGGGACAGGGGGGATAATGAGCAGTTCTTC. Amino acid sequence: CSVGDRGDNEQFF.

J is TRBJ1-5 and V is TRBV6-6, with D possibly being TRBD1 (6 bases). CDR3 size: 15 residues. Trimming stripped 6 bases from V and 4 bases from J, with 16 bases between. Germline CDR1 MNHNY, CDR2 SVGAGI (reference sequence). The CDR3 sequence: CASSPQRGSNQPQHF. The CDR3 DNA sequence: TGTGCCAGCAGCCCTCAGAGGGGGAGTAATCAGCCCCAGCATTTT.

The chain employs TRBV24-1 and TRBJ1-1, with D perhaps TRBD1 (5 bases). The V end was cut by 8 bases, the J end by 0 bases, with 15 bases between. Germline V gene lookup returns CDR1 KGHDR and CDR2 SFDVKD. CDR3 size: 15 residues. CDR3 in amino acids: CATIRQKLLNTEAFF. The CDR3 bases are TGTGCCACCATCCGACAGAAACTGCTGAACACTGAAGCTTTCTTT.

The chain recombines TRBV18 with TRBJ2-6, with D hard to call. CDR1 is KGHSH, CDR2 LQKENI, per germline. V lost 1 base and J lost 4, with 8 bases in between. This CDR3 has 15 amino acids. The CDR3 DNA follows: TGTGCCAGCTCACCACTAGTATCCGGGGCCAACGTCCTGACTTTC. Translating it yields CASSPLVSGANVLTF.

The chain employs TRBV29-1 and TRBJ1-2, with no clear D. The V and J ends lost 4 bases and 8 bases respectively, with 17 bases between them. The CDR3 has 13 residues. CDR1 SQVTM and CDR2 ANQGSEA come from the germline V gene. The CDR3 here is CSVVGDLVRGYTF. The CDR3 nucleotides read TGCAGCGTTGTAGGCGATCTTGTGCGGGGCTACACCTTC.

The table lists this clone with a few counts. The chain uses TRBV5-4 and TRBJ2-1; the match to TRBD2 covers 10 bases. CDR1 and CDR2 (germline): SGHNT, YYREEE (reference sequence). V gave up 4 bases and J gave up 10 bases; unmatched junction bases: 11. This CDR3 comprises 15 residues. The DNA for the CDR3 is TGTGCCAGCAGCCCAGGGACTAGCGCGACCAAAGAGCAGTTCTTC. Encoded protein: CASSPGTSATKEQFF.

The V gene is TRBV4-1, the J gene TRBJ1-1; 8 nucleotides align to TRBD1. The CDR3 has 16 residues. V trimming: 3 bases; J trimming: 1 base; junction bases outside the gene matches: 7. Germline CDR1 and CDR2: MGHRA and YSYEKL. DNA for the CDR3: TGCGCCAGCAGCCAGGCAGGGGGCGCAGAGAACACTGAAGCTTTCTTT. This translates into CASSQAGGAENTEAFF.

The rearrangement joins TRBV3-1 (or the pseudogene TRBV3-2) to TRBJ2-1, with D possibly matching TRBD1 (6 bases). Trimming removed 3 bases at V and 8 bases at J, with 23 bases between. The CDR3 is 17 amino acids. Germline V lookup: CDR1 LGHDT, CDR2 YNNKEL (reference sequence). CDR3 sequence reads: CASSHTGRSPLFDEQFF. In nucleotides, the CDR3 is TGTGCCAGCAGCCACACAGGGAGATCTCCCCTATTCGATGAGCAGTTCTTC.

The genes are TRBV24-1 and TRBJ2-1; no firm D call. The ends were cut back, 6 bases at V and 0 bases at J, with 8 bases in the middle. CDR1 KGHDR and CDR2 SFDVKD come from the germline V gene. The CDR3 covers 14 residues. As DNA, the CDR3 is TGTGCCACCAGTCCGACACACTCCTACAATGAGCAGTTCTTC. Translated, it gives CATSPTHSYNEQFF.